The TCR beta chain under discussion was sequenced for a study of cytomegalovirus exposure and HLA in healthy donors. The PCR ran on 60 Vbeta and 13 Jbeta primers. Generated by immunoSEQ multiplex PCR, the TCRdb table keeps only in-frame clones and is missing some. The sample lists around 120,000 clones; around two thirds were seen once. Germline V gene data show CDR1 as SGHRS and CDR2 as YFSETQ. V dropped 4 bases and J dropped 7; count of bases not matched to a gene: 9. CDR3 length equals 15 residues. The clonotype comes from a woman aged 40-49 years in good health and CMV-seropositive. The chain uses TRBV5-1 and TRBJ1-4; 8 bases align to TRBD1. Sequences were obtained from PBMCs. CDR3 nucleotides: TGCGCCAGCAGCGTGGACAGGGTGAGCGGTGAAAAACTGTTTTTT. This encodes CASSVDRVSGEKLFF.